The rows below give T cell receptor beta chains drawn from one sample of a study of T cells in tumors after PD-1 blockade. This table comes from immunoSEQ multiplex PCR, and its TCRdb copy is limited to in-frame clones, with some not included. The data contain 45,000 to 60,000 clones, more than 75% of them seen just once; the ten biggest clones take up around 17%. Material: PBMCs, obtained before anti-PD-1 treatment. The origin of the receptors is a human donor with basal cell carcinoma. CDR3s leave out the opening cysteine and the closing phenylalanine or tryptophan.

TRBJ2-7	TRBV5-1	ASSLGDGTYEQY
TRBJ1-6	TRBV13	ASSSGGAGSPLH
TRBJ2-1	TRBV7-6	ASSLGVRDSGKRQF
TRBJ2-1	TRBV28	ASRWDYEQF
TRBJ2-2	TRBV28	ASTKGDRGGTGELF
TRBJ2-1	TRBV6-5	ASSYSIFGGWEQF
TRBJ2-1	TRBV19	ASSIGGGAPPYNEQF
TRBJ2-5	TRBV28	ASTIAGGPETQY
TRBJ2-1	TRBV9	ASSFSSGDYNEQF
TRBJ2-5	TRBV19	ASSTGTSGGETQY
TRBJ1-1	TRBV6-1	ASSERAGGLEAF
TRBJ1-5	TRBV6-5	ASSRDTVSNQPQH
TRBJ1-6	TRBV5-4	ASSFDLWDSNSPLH
TRBJ1-5	TRBV4-1	ASSPRTAGQPQH
TRBJ1-6	TRBV3-1/TRBV3-2	ASSLQAKALH
TRBJ2-7	TRBV10-3	AISESSYEQY
TRBJ1-2	TRBV6-5	ASSYQGTGGNYGYT
TRBJ2-1	TRBV7-9	ASSLARAANEQF
TRBJ1-4	TRBV20-1	SASTGGMGTNEKLF
TRBJ1-1	TRBV20-1	SARRDTEAF
TRBJ1-2	TRBV4-2	ASNRRTEEGGYT
TRBJ1-1	TRBV30	AWRGTGVAF
TRBJ2-6	TRBV18	ASSRRDDLTGANVLT